Below, one TCR beta chain is given with its context. Its antigen remains unknown. The V gene's germline CDR1 is KGHSH and CDR2 LQKENI. The ends lost 6 bases at V and 8 bases at J; junction bases unmatched: 15. This CDR3 has 16 residues. The record originates from a study of CD8 T cells in ankylosing spondylitis. Library preparation for TCR beta used quantitative 5'-RACE with molecular barcodes. TCRdb reprocessed the 5' RACE reads with MiXCR, giving one entry per CDR3 protein. The table shows 450,000 to 550,000 distinct CDR3 sequences, with roughly 5.2% occurring only once. Study-wide points: Earlier work had already found some motif variants in reactive arthritis synovial fluid and blood. Ankylosing spondylitis blood seemed to carry a telltale TCR beta motif made of several highly homologous variants. The clones that were linked to disease were reported to be significantly enriched in matched synovial fluid samples from ankylosing spondylitis patients.

The rearrangement uses TRBV18 and TRBJ1-5; 8 bases line up with TRBD1. Sequencing was performed on blood, either unsorted or a sorted T cell fraction (not recorded which). This receptor was taken from a male donor with ankylosing spondylitis. Written as DNA, the CDR3 is TGTGCCAGCTCTCGCCTGTATAGGGACAGGAATGAGCCCCAGCATTTT. Translating it yields CASSRLYRDRNEPQHF.